This T cell receptor (beta chain) was sequenced for a study of response to subunit inactivated influenza vaccine. Each CDR3 protein is one row after TCRdb ran MiXCR on the RT-PCR reads. This sample has under 200,000 distinct CDR3 sequences, with approximately 12% found just once. This clonotype was detected a few times. CDR3 length equals 18 residues. Losses at the gene ends were 6 bases for V and 2 bases for J; bases not matched to a gene: 10. Germline values: CDR1 SQVTM, CDR2 ANQGSEA. This sample was also put to use in a study of T cells expressing NK-cell markers. That publication notes: Scientists made TCR beta cDNA using 5'RACE template switching with UMIs. Sorted CD3+CD56-NKG2C+, CD3+CD56+NKG2C- and CD3+CD56+NKG2C+ T cells were the source of the TCR beta repertoires. Most of the eight sequenced donors tested HCMV-seropositive; one tested seronegative. For over 5 donors, the dominant NKG2C+ clonotypes made up about 1.0-7.5% of their CD8+ T cells. These clonotypes, the leaders elsewhere, also led the CD3+CD56-NKG2C+ fraction in four donors.

The chain employs TRBV29-1 and TRBJ2-1, with 16 bases fitting TRBD2. The source was CD8+ T cells sorted from PBMCs, collected about 11 days after vaccination. The sequence derives from a man aged 45-65 years who received an inactivated influenza vaccine. The CDR3 loop is CSVSGTSGREGAYNEQFF. The CDR3 DNA follows: TGCAGCGTGTCCGGGACTAGCGGGAGGGAGGGGGCCTACAATGAGCAGTTCTTC.